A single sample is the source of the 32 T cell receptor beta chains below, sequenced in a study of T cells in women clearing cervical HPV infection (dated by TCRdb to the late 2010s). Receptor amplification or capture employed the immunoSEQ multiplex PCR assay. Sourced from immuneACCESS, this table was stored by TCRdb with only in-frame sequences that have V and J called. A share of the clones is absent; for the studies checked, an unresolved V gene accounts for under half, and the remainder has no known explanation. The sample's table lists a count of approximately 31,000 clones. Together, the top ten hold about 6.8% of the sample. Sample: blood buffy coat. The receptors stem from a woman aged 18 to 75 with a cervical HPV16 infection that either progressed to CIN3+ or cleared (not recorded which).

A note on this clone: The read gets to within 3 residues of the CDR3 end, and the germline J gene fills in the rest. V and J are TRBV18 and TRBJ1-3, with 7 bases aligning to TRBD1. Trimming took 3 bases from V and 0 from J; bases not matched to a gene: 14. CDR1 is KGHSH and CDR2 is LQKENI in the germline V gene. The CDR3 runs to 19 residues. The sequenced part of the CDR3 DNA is TGTGCCAGCTCACCCCTCAACCTCTCAGGGGGAACCTCTGGAAACACC. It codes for CASSPLNLSGGTSGNT. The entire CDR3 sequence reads CASSPLNLSGGTSGNTIYF.

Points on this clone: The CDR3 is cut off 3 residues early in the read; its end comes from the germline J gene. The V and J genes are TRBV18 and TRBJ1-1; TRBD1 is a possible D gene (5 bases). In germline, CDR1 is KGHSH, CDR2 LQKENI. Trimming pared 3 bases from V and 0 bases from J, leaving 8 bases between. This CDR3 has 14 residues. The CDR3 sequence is CASSPTVMNTEAFF. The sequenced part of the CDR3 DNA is TGTGCCAGCTCACCGACAGTCATGAACACTGAA.

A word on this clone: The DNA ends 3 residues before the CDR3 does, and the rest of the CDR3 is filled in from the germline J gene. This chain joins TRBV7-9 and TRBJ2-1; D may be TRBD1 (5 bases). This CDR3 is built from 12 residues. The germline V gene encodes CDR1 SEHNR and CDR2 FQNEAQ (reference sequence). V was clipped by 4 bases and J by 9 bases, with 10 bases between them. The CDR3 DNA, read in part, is TGTGCCAGCAGCTGGGCTAGGGGTGAG. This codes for CASSWARGE. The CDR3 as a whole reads CASSWARGEQFF.

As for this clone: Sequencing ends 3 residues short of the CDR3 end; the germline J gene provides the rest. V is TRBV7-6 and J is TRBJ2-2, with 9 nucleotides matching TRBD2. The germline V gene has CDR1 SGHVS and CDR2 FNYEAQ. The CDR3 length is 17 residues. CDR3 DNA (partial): TGTGCCAGCAGCTTATCACCTGCGGGGGGGTTTGGTGAAAAG. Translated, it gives CASSLSPAGGFGEK. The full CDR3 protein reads CASSLSPAGGFGEKLFF.

CDR3: CASSITGNNEQFF. Partial CDR3 DNA: TGTGCCAGTAGTATCACAGGGAACAATGAG. V gene TRBV19 combines with J gene TRBJ2-1; possibly TRBD1 for D (6 bases). The CDR3 goes on 3 residues after the read ends, and that part is filled in from the germline J gene. The germline CDR1 and CDR2 sequences are LNHDA and SQIVND (reference sequence). The CDR3 loop spans 13 amino acids. Trimming pared 3 bases from V and 5 bases from J, leaving 8 bases between.

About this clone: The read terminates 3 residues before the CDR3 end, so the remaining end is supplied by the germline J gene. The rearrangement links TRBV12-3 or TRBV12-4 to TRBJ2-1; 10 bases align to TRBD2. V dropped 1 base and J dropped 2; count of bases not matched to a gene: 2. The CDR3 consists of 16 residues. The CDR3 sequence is CASSLGLAGAYNEQFF. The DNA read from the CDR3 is TGTGCCAGCAGTTTAGGCCTAGCGGGAGCCTACAATGAG.

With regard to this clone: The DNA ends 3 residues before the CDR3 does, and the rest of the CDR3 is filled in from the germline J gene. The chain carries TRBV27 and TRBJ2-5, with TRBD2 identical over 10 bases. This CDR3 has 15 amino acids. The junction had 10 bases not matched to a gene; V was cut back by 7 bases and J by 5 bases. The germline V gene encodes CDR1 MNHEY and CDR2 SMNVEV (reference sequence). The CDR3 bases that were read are TGTGCCAGCACACCCCTCGGTAGCGGGAGGGAGACC. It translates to CASTPLGSGRET. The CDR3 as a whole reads CASTPLGSGRETQYF.

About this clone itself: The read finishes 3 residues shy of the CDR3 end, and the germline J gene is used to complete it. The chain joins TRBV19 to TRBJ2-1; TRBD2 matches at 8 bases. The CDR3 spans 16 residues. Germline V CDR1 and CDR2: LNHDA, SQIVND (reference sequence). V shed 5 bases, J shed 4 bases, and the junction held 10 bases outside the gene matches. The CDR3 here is CASSVESSGYYNEQFF. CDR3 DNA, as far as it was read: TGTGCCAGTAGTGTTGAGTCTAGCGGGTATTACAATGAG.

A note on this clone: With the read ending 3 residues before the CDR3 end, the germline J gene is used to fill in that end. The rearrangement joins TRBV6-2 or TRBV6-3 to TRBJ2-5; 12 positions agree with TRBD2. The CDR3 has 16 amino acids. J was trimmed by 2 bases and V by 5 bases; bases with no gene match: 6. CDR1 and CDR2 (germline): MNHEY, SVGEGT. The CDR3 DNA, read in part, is TGTGCCAGCAGTCCTCTAGCGGGAGGGGAGCAAGAGACC. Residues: CASSPLAGGEQET. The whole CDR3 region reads CASSPLAGGEQETQYF.

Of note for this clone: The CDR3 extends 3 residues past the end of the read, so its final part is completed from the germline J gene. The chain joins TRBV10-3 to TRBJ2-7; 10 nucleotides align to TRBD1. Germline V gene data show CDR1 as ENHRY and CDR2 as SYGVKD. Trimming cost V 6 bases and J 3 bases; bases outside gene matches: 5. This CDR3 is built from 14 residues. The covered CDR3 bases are TGTGCCATCAGCGGACAGGGGGACGTCTACGAG. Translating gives CAISGQGDVYE. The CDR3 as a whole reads CAISGQGDVYEQYF.

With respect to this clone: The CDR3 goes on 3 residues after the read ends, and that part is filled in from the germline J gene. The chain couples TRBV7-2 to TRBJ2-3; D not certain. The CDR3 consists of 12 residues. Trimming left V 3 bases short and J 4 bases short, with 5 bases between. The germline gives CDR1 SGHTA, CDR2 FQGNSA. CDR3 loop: CASSFSADTQYF. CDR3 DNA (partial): TGTGCCAGCAGCTTTTCGGCAGATACG.

CDR3 DNA (partial): TGTGCCAGTAGCGACAGGGGTAGCACAGATACG. It is translated as CASSDRGSTDT. The whole CDR3 sequence is CASSDRGSTDTQYF. The rearrangement links TRBV19 to TRBJ2-3, with 8 bases matching TRBD1. The read terminates 3 residues before the CDR3 end, so the remaining end is supplied by the germline J gene. V was clipped by 6 bases and J by 0 bases; unmatched bases: 2. The V gene's germline CDR1 is LNHDA and CDR2 SQIVND (reference sequence). The CDR3 is made up of 14 amino acids.

The CDR3 reads CASSQNPSDEQFF. CDR3 DNA, as far as it was read: TGTGCCAGCAGCCAGAACCCTAGCGATGAG. The J gene is TRBJ2-1, the V gene TRBV7-3, with D possibly TRBD2 on 6 matching bases. The sequenced fragment ends 3 residues before the CDR3 boundary, so the rest is inferred from the germline J gene. V was clipped by 5 bases and J by 8 bases, with 13 bases between them. The CDR3 is 13 amino acids. Germline V gene data show CDR1 as SGHTA and CDR2 as FQGTGA.

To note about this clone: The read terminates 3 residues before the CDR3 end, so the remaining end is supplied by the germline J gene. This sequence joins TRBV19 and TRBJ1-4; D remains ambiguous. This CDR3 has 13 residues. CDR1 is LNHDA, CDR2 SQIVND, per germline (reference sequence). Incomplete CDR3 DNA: TGTGCCAGTAGTGCCTCGAACAAGTCACCA. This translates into CASSASNKSP. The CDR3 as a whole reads CASSASNKSPLFF.

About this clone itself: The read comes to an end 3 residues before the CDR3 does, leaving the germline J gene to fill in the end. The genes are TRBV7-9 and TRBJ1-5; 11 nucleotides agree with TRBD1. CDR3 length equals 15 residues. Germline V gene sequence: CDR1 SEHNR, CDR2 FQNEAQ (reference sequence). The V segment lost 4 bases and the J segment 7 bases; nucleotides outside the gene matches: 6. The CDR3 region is CASSSGQGVSQPQHF. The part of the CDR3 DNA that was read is TGTGCCAGCAGCTCGGGACAGGGGGTCTCGCAGCCC.

The DNA read from the CDR3 is TGTGCCAGCAGTGAGACAGGGGGAGCTTATGAAAAG. Translation gives CASSETGGAYEK. The entire CDR3 protein reads CASSETGGAYEKLFF. This chain uses TRBV2 with TRBJ2-2; 9 nucleotides agree with TRBD1. The sequence runs out 3 residues before the end of the CDR3; the remainder is reconstructed from the germline J gene. CDR3 length: 15 residues. CDR1 and CDR2 from the germline V gene are SNHLY and FYNNEI.

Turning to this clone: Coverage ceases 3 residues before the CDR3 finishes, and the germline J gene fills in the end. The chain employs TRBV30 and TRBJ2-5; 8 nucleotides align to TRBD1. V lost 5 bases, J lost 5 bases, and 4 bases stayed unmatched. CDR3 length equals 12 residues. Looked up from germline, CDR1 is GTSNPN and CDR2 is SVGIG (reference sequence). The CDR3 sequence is CAWGTGSETQYF. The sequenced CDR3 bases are TGTGCCTGGGGGACAGGTAGTGAGACC. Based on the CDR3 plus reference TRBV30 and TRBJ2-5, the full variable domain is SQTIHQWPATLVQPVGSPLSLECTVEGTSNPNLYWYRQAAGRGLQLLFYSVGIGQISSEVPQNLSASRPQDRQFILSSKKLLLSDSGFYLCAWGTGSETQYFGPGTRLLVL.

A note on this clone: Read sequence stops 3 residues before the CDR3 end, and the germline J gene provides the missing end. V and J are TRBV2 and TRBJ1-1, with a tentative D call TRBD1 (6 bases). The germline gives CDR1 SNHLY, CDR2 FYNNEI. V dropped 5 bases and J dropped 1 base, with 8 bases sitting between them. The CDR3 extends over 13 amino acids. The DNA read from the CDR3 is TGTGCCAGCAGTTCACAGGGGAACACTGAA. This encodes CASSSQGNTE. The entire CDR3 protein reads CASSSQGNTEAFF.

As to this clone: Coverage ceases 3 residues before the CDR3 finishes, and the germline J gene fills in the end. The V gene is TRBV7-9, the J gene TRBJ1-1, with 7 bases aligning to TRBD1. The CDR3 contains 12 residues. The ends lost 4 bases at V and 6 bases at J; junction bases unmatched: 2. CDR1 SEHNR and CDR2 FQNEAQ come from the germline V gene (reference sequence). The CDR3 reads CASSSTGAEAFF. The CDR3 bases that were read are TGTGCCAGCAGCTCTACAGGGGCTGAA.

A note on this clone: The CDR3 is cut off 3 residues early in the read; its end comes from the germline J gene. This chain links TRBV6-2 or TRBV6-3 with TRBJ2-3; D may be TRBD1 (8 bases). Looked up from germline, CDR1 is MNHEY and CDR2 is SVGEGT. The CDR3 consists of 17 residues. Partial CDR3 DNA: TGTGCCAGCAGGCGGGGGAGGACAGGGTATAGCAATCAGCCG. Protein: CASRRGRTGYSNQP. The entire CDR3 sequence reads CASRRGRTGYSNQPQYF.

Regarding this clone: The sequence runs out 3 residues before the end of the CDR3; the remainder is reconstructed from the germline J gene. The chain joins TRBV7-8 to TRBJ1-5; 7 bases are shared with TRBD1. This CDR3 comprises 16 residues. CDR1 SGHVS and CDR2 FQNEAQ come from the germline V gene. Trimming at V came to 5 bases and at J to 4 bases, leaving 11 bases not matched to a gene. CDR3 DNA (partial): TGTGCCAGCAGCCTATCAACCGGGACAGCTAATCAGCCC. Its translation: CASSLSTGTANQP. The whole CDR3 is CASSLSTGTANQPQHF.

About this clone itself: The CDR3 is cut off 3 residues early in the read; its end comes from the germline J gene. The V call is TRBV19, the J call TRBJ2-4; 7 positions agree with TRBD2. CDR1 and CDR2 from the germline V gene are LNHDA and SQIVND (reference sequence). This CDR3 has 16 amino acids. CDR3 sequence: CASRDSSGAFNYGQYF. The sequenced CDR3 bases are TGTGCCAGCCGAGATTCCAGCGGGGCCTTTAATTATGGT.

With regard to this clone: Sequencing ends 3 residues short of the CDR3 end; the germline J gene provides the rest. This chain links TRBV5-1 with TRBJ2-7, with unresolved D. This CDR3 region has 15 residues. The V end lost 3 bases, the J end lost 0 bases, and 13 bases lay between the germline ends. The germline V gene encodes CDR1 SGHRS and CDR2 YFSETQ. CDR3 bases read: TGCGCCAGCAGCTGGAACAGCAAGAGCTCCTACGAG. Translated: CASSWNSKSSYE. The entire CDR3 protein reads CASSWNSKSSYEQYF.

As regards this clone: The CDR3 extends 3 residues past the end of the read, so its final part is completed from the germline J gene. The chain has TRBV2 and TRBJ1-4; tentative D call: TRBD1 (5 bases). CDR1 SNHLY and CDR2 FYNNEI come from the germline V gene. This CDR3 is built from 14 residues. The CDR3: CASSPGGGASPLFF. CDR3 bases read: TGTGCCAGCAGTCCAGGTGGTGGGGCCTCACCA.

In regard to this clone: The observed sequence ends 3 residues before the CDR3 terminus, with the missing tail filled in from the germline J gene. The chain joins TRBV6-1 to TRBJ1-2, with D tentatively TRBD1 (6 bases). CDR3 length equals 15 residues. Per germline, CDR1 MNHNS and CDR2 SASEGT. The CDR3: CASSAPQAGAYDYTF. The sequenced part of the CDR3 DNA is TGTGCCAGCAGTGCCCCGCAGGCGGGGGCCTACGAC.

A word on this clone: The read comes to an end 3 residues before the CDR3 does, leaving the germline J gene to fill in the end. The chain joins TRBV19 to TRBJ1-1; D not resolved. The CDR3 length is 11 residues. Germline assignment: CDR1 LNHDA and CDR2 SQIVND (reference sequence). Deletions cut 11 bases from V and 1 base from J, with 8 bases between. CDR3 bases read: TGTGCCTGCCGACAGAACACTGAA. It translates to CACRQNTE. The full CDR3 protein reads CACRQNTEAFF.

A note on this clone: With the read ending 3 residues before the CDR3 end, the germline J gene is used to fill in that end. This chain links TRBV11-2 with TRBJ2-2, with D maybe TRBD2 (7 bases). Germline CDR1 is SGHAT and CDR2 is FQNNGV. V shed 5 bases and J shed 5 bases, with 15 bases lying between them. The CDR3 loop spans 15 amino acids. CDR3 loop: CASSRYGGRTGELFF. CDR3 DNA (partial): TGTGCCAGCAGCCGCTACGGGGGGCGGACCGGGGAG.

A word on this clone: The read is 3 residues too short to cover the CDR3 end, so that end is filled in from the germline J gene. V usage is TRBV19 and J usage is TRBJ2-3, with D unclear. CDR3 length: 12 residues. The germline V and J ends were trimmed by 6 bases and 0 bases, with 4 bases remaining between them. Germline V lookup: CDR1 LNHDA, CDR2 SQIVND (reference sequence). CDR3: CASRASTDTQYF. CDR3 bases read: TGTGCCAGTAGGGCTAGCACAGATACG.

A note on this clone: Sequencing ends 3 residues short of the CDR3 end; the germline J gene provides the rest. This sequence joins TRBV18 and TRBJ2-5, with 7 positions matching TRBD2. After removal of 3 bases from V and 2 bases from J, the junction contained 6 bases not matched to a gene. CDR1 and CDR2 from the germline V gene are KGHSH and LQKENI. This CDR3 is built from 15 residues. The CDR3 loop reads CASSPLSGGQETQYF. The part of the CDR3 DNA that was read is TGTGCCAGCTCACCGTTGTCGGGGGGTCAAGAGACC. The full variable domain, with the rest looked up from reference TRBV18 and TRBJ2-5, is NAGVMQNPRHLVRRRGQEARLRCSPMKGHSHVYWYRQLPEEGLKFMVYLQKENIIDESGMPKERFSAEFPKEGPSILRIQQVVRGDSAAYFCASSPLSGGQETQYFGPGTRLLVL.

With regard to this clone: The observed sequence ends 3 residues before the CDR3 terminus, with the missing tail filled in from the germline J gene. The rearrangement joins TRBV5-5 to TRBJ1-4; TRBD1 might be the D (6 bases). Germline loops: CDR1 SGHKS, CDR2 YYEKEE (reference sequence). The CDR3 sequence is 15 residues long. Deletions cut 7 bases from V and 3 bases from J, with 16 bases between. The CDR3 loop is CASAHLGGSNEKLFF. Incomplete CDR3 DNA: TGTGCCAGCGCCCACTTAGGGGGATCTAATGAAAAA.

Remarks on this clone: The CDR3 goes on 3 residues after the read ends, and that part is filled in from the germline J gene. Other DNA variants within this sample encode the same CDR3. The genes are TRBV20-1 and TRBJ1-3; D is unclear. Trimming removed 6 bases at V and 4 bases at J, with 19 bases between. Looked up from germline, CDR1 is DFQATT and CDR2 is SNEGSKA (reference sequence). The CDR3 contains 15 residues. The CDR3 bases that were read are TGCAGTGCCACAGACCACGAGGTCCGGGGAAACACC. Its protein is CSATDHEVRGNT. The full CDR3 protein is CSATDHEVRGNTIYF.

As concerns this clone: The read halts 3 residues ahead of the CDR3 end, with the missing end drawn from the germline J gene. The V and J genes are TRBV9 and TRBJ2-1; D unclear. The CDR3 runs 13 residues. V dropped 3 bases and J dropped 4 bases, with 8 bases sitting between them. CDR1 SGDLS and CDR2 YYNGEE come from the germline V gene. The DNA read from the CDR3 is TGTGCCAGCAGCGGAGACTTGTACAATGAG. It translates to CASSGDLYNE. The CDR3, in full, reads CASSGDLYNEQFF.